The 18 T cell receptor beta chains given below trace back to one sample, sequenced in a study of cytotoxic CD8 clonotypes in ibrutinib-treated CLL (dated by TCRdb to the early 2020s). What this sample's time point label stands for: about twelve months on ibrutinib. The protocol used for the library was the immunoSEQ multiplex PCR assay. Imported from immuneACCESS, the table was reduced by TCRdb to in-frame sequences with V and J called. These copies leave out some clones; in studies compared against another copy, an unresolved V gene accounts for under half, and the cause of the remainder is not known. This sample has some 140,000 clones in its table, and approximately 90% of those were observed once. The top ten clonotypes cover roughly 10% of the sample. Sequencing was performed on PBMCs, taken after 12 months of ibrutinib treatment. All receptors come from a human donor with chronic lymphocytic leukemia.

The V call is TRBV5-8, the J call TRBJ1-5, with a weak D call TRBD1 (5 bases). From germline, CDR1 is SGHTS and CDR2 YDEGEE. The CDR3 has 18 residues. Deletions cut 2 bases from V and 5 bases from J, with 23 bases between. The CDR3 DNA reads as TGTGCCAGCAGCTTTACGCGACTGGGACTCGGGGGAGATCAGCCCCAGCATTTT. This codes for CASSFTRLGLGGDQPQHF.

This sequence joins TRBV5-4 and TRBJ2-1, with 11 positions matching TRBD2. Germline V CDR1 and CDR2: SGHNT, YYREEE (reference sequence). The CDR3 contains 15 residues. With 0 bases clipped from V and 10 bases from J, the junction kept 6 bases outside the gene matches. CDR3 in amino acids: CASSLELAGVLEQFF. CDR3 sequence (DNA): TGTGCCAGCAGCTTGGAACTAGCGGGGGTTCTCGAGCAGTTCTTC.

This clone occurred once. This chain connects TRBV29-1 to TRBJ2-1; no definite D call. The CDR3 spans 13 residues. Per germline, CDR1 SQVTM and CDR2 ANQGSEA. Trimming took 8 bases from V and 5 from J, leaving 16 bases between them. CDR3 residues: CSPNRFLNNEQFF. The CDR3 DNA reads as TGCAGCCCCAATAGGTTCCTTAACAATGAGCAGTTCTTC.

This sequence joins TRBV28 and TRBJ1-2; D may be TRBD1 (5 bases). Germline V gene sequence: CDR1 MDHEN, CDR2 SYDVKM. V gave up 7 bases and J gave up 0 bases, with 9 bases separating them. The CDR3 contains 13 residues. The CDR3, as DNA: TGTGCCAGCACCTTGGGGGCTAACTATGGCTACACCTTC. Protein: CASTLGANYGYTF.

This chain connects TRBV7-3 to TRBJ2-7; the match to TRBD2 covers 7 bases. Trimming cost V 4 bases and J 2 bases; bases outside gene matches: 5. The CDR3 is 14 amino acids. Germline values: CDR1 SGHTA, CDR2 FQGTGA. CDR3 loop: CASSSLAAPYEQYF. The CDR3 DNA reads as TGTGCCAGCAGCTCCCTAGCGGCCCCCTACGAGCAGTACTTC.

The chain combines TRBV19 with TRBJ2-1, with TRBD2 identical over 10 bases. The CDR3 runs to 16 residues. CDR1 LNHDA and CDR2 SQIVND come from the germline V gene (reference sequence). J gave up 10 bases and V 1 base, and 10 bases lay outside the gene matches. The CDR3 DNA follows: TGTGCCAGTAGTATAGCCCCCCTAGCGGGAGAGGGAGAGCAGTTCTTC. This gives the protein CASSIAPLAGEGEQFF.

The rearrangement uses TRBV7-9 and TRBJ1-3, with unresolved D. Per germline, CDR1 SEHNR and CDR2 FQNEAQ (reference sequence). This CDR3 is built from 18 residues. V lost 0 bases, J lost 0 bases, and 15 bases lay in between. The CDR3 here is CASSLAPSTPSSGNTIYF. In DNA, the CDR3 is TGTGCCAGCAGCTTAGCCCCTTCGACACCAAGCTCTGGAAACACCATATATTTT.

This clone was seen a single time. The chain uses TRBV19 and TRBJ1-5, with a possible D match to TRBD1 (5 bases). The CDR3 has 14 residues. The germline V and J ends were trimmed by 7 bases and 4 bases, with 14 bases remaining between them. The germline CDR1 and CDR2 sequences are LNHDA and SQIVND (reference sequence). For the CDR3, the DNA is TGTGCCAGTAAGGCCGAGGGGTCAAATCAGCCCCAGCATTTT. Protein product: CASKAEGSNQPQHF.

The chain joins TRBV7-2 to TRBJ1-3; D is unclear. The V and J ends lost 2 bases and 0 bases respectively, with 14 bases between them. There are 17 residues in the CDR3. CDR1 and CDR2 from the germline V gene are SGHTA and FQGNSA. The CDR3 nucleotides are TGTGCCAGCAGCTTAAGGAGGGCTTCGTCCTCTGGAAACACCATATATTTT. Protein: CASSLRRASSSGNTIYF. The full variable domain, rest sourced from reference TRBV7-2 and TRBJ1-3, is GAGVSQSPSNKVTEKGKDVELRCDPISGHTALYWYRQSLGQGLEFLIYFQGNSAPDKSGLPSDRFSAERTGGSVSTLTIQRTQQEDSAVYLCASSLRRASSSGNTIYFGEGSWLTVV.

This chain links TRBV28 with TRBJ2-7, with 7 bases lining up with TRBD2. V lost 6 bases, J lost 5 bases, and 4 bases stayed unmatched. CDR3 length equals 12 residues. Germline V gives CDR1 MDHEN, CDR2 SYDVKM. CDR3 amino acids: CASSLGTNEQYF. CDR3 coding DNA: TGTGCCAGCAGCCTTGGGACTAACGAGCAGTACTTC. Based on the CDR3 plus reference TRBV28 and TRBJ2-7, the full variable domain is DVKVTQSSRYLVKRTGEKVFLECVQDMDHENMFWYRQDPGLGLRLIYFSYDVKMKEKGDIPEGYSVSREKKERFSLILESASTNQTSMYLCASSLGTNEQYFGPGTRLTVT.

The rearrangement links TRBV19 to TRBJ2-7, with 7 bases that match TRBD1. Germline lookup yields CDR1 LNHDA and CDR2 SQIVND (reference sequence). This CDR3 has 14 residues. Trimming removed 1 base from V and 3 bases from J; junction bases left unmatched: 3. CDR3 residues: CASSIGGQYYEQYF. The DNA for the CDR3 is TGTGCCAGTAGTATAGGGGGACAGTACTACGAGCAGTACTTC. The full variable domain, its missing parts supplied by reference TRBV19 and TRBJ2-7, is DGGITQSPKYLFRKEGQNVTLSCEQNLNHDAMYWYRQDPGQGLRLIYYSQIVNDFQKGDIAEGYSVSREKKESFPLTVTSAQKNPTAFYLCASSIGGQYYEQYFGPGTRLTVT.

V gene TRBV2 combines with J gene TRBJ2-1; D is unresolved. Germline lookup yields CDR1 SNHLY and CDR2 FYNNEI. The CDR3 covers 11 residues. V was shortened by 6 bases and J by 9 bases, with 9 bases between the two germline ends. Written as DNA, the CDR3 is TGTGCCAGCAGGTGGACGGCTGAGCAGTTCTTC. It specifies CASRWTAEQFF.

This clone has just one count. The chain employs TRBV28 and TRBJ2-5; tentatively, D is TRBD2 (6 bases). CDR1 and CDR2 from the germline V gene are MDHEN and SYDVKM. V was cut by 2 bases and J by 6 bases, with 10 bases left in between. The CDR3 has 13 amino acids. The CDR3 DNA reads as TGTGCCAGCAGTTTAGGAGGGATGAAGACCCAGTACTTC. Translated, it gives CASSLGGMKTQYF. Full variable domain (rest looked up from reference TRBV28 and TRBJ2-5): DVKVTQSSRYLVKRTGEKVFLECVQDMDHENMFWYRQDPGLGLRLIYFSYDVKMKEKGDIPEGYSVSREKKERFSLILESASTNQTSMYLCASSLGGMKTQYFGPGTRLLVL.

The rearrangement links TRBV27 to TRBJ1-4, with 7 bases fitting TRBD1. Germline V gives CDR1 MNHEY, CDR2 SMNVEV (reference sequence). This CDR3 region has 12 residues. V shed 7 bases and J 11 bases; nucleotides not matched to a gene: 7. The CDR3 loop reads CASTSTGQKLFF. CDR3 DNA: TGTGCCAGCACCTCGACAGGGCAGAAACTGTTTTTT. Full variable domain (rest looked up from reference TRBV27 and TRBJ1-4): EAQVTQNPRYLITVTGKKLTVTCSQNMNHEYMSWYRQDPGLGLRQIYYSMNVEVTDKGDVPEGYKVSRKEKRNFPLILESPSPNQTSLYFCASTSTGQKLFFGSGTQLSVL.

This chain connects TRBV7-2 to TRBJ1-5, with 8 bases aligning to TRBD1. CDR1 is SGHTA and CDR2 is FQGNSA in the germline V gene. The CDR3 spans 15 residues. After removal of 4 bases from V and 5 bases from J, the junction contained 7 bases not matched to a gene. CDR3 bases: TGTGCCAGCAGCTCCCCGGACAGGGCTTATCAGCCCCAGCATTTT. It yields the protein CASSSPDRAYQPQHF.

CDR3 coding DNA: TGTGCCAGCAAGCCTAGCGGGATAGATGAGCAGTTCTTC. It is translated as CASKPSGIDEQFF. The chain uses TRBV7-9 and TRBJ2-1; 9 positions match TRBD2. From germline, CDR1 is SEHNR and CDR2 FQNEAQ (reference sequence). V gave up 7 bases and J gave up 8 bases; unmatched junction bases: 6. The CDR3 consists of 13 residues.

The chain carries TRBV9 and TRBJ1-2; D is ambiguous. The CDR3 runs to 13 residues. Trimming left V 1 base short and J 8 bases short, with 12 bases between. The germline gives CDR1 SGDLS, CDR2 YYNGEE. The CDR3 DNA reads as TGTGCCAGCAGCGTAACCGACGAAGGGGGCTACACCTTC. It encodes CASSVTDEGGYTF.

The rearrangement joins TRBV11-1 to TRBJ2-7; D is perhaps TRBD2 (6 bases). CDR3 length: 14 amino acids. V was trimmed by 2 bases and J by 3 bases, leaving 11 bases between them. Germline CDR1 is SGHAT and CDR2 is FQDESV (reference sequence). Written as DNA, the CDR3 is TGTGCCAGCAGCTTATTACTGCGGGACTACGAGCAGTACTTC. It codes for CASSLLLRDYEQYF.